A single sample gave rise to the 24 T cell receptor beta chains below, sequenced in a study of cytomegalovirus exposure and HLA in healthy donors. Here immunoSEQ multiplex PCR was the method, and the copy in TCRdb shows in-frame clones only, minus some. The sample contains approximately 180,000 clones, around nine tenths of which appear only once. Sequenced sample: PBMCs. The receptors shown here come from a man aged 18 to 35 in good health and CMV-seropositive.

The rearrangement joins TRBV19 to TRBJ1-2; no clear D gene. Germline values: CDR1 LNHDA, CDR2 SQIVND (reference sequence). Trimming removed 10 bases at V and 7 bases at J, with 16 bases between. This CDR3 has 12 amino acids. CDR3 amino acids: CATLTHSRGYTF. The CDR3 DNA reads TGTGCCACCCTAACACATAGCCGTGGCTACACCTTC.

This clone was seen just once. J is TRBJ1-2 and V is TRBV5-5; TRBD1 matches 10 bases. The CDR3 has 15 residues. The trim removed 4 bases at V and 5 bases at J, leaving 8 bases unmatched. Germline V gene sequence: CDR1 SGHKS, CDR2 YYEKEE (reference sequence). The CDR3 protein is CASSQGQGIWYGYTF. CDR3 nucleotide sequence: TGTGCCAGCAGCCAGGGACAGGGGATCTGGTATGGCTACACCTTC.

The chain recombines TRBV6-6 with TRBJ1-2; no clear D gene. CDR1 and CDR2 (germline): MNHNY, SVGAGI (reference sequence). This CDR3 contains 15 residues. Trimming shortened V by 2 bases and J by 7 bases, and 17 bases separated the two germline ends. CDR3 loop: CASSYESPNWSGYTF. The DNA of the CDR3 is TGTGCCAGCAGTTACGAATCCCCAAATTGGAGTGGCTACACCTTC.

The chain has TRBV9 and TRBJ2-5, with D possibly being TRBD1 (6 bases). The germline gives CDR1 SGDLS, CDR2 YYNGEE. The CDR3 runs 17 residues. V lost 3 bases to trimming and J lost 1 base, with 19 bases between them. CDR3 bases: TGTGCCAGCAGCGGGTCCAGAGAGCAGGGGACCCAAGAGACCCAGTACTTC. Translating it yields CASSGSREQGTQETQYF.

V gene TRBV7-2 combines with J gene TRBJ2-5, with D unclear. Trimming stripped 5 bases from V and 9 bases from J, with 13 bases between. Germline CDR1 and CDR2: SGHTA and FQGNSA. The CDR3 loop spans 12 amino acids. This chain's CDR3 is CASSPLKKSQYF. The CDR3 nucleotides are TGTGCCAGCAGCCCCCTAAAGAAATCCCAGTACTTC.

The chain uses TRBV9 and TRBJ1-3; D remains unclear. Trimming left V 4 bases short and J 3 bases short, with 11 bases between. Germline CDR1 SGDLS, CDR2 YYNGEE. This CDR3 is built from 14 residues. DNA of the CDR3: TGTGCCAGCAGCCCCCAGGACTTTGGAAACACCATATATTTT. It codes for CASSPQDFGNTIYF.

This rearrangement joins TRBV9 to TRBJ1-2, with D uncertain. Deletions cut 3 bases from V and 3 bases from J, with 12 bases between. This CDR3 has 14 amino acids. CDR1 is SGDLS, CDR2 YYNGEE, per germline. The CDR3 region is CASSGRDGYYGYTF. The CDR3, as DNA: TGTGCCAGCAGCGGGCGCGACGGGTACTATGGCTACACCTTC.

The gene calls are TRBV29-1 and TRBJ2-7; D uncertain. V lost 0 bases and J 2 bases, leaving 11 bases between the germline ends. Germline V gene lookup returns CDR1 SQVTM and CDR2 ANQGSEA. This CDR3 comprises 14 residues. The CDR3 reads CSVEDPSNTYEQYF. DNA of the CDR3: TGCAGCGTTGAAGATCCATCAAACACCTACGAGCAGTACTTC.

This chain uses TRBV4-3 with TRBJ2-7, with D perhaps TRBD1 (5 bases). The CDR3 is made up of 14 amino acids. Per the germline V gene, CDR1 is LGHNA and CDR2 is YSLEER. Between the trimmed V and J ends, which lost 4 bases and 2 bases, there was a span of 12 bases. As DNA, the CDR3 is TGCGCCAGCAGCCTTTCCCAGGGTACCTACGAGCAGTACTTC. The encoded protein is CASSLSQGTYEQYF.

The CDR3 coding sequence is TGTGCCAGCAGTCCGACGGGAGGGGACATATTATTGAACACTGAAGCTTTCTTT. It encodes CASSPTGGDILLNTEAFF. The chain combines TRBV28 with TRBJ1-1, with a possible D match to TRBD1 (6 bases). V was shortened by 5 bases and J by 0 bases, with 22 bases between the two germline ends. The CDR3 is made up of 18 amino acids. Germline V gene sequence: CDR1 MDHEN, CDR2 SYDVKM. The entire variable domain, with the rest obtained from reference TRBV28 and TRBJ1-1, is as follows: DVKVTQSSRYLVKRTGEKVFLECVQDMDHENMFWYRQDPGLGLRLIYFSYDVKMKEKGDIPEGYSVSREKKERFSLILESASTNQTSMYLCASSPTGGDILLNTEAFFGQGTRLTVV.

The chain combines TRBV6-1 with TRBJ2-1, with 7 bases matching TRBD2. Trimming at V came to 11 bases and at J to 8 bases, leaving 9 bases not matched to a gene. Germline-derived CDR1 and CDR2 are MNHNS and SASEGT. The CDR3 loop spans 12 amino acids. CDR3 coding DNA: TGTGCCGCCGGACTAGGGGAGTATGAGCAGTTCTTC. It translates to CAAGLGEYEQFF.

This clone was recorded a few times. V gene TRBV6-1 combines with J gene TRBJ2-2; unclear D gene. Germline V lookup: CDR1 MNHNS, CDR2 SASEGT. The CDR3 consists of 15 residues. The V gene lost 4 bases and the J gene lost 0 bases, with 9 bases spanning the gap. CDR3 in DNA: TGTGCCAGCAGTGGTGTCCGAGCGAACACCGGGGAGCTGTTTTTT. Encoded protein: CASSGVRANTGELFF.

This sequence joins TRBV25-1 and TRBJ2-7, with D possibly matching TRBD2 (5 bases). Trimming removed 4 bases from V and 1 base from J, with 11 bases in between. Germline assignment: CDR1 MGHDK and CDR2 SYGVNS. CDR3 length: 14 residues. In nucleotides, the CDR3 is TGTGCCAGCAGTGCGCCCGGGGTGTCCTACGAGCAGTACTTC. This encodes CASSAPGVSYEQYF.

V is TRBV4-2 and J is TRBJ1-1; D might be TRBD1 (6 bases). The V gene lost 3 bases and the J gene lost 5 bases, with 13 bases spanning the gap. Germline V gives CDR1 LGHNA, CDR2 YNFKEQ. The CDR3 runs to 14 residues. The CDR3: CASSHATGRTEAFF. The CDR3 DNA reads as TGTGCCAGCAGCCACGCTACAGGGCGGACTGAAGCTTTCTTT.

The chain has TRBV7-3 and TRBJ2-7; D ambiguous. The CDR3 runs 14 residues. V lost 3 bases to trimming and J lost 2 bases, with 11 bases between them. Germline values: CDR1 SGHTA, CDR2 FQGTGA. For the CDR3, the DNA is TGTGCCAGCAGCTTCCTTGGGCCGCCCTACGAGCAGTACTTC. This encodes CASSFLGPPYEQYF. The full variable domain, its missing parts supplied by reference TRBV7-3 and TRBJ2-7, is GAGVSQTPSNKVTEKGKYVELRCDPISGHTALYWYRQSLGQGPEFLIYFQGTGAADDSGLPNDRFFAVRPEGSVSTLKIQRTERGDSAVYLCASSFLGPPYEQYFGPGTRLTVT.

The CDR3 DNA follows: TGCAGCGTTGATGAGACAGCTTATGGCTACACCTTC. It is translated as CSVDETAYGYTF. The chain combines TRBV29-1 with TRBJ1-2, with D possibly matching TRBD1 (5 bases). The length of the CDR3 is 12 residues. V was pared by 3 bases and J by 5 bases, with 10 bases between. Germline V lookup: CDR1 SQVTM, CDR2 ANQGSEA.

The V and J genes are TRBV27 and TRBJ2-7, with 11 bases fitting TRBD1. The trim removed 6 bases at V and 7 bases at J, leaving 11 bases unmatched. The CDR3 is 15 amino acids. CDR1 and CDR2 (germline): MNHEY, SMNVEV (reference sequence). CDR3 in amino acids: CASSSPGQGGWEQYF. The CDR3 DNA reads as TGTGCCAGCAGCTCTCCGGGACAGGGGGGATGGGAGCAGTACTTC.

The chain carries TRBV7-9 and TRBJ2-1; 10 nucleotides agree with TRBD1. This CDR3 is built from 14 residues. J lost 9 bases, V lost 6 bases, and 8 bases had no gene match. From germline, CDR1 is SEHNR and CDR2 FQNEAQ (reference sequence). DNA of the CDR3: TGTGCCAGCAGGACGGACAGGGGGTCTAGTGAGCAGTTCTTC. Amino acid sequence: CASRTDRGSSEQFF.

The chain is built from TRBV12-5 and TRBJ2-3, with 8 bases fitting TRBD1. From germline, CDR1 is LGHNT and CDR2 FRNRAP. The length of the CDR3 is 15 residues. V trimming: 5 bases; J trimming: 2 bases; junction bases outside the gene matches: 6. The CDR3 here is CASGAGTGYTDTQYF. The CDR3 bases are TGTGCTAGTGGTGCCGGGACAGGTTACACAGATACGCAGTATTTT.

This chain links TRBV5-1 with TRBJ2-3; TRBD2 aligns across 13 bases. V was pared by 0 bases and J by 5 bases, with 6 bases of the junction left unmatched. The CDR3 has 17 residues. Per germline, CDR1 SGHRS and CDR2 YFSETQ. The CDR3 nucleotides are TGCGCCAGCAGCTTGGAACTAGCGGGGGGGCCTGTAGATACGCAGTATTTT. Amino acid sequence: CASSLELAGGPVDTQYF.

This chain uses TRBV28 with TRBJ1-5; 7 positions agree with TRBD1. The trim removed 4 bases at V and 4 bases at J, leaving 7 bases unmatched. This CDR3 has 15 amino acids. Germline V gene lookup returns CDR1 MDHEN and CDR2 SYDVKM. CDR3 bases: TGTGCCAGCAGTTATCCGGGACAGCCAAATCAGCCCCAGCATTTT. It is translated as CASSYPGQPNQPQHF.

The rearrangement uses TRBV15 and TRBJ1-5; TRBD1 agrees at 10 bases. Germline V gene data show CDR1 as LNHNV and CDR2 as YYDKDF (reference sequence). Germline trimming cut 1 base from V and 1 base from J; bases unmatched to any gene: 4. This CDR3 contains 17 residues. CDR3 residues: CATSRGQGARSNQPQHF. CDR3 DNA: TGTGCCACCAGCAGAGGACAGGGGGCGCGGAGCAATCAGCCCCAGCATTTT.

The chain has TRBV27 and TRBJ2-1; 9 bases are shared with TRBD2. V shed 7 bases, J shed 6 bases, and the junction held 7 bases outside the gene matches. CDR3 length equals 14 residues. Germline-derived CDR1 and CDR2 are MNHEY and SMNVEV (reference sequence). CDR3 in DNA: TGTGCCAGCACAACCGCGGGAGGGGTCAATGAGCAGTTCTTC. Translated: CASTTAGGVNEQFF.

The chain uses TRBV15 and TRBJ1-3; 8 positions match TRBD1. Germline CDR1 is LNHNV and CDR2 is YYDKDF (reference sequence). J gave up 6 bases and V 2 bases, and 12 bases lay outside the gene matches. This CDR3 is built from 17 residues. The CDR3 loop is CATSRPPRTGLENTIYF. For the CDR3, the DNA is TGTGCCACCAGCAGACCCCCTCGGACAGGGCTAGAAAACACCATATATTTT. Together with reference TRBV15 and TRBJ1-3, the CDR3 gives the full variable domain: DAMVIQNPRYQVTQFGKPVTLSCSQTLNHNVMYWYQQKSSQAPKLLFHYYDKDFNNEADTPDNFQSRRPNTSFCFLDIRSPGLGDTAMYLCATSRPPRTGLENTIYFGEGSWLTVV.